The 13 T cell receptor beta chains given below trace back to one sample, sequenced in a study of patients and donors after allogeneic stem cell transplantation. Each CDR3 protein gets one entry after TCRdb re-called the RT-PCR reads with MiXCR. In the table there are about a million distinct CDR3 sequences, roughly 17% of which are singletons. Sequencing was done on a sample of blood, either unsorted or a sorted T cell fraction (not recorded which). The receptors originated from a human donor who was either an allogeneic HSCT recipient or a stem cell or donor lymphocyte infusion donor (not recorded which). It is not recorded whose cells these are; they may come from a transplant donor.

The rearrangement uses TRBV7-8 and TRBJ2-3; possible D gene TRBD2, 5 bases. V gave up 4 bases and J gave up 0 bases, with 20 bases separating them. Looked up from germline, CDR1 is SGHVS and CDR2 is FQNEAQ. The CDR3 is 18 amino acids. The DNA of the CDR3 is TGTGCCAGCAGCTCCCCCCGGGGTGGGTCAGCTAGCACAGATACGCAGTATTTT. As protein: CASSSPRGGSASTDTQYF.

V gene TRBV27 combines with J gene TRBJ2-3; D is possibly TRBD2 (5 bases). The CDR3 extends over 14 amino acids. Per the germline V gene, CDR1 is MNHEY and CDR2 is SMNVEV (reference sequence). Trimming stripped 8 bases from V and 5 bases from J, with 17 bases between. CDR3 in DNA: TGTGCCAGCTCGGCCCGGGGTTGGGTAGATACGCAGTATTTT. Translating gives CASSARGWVDTQYF.

This clonotype was observed a handful of times. The V call is TRBV2, the J call TRBJ2-1; 11 bases are shared with TRBD2. This CDR3 region has 14 residues. Per the germline V gene, CDR1 is SNHLY and CDR2 is FYNNEI. V lost 4 bases, J lost 4 bases, and 0 bases stayed unmatched. The CDR3 loop reads CASSGLAGYNEQFF. The CDR3 DNA is TGTGCCAGCAGTGGACTAGCGGGGTACAATGAGCAGTTCTTC. Filled out from reference TRBV2 and TRBJ2-1, the complete variable domain reads EPEVTQTPSHQVTQMGQEVILRCVPISNHLYFYWYRQILGQKVEFLVSFYNNEISEKSEIFDDQFSVERPDGSNFTLKIRSTKLEDSAMYFCASSGLAGYNEQFFGPGTRLTVL.

The chain links TRBV7-2 to TRBJ2-1, with 9 bases aligning to TRBD2. Germline lookup yields CDR1 SGHTA and CDR2 FQGNSA. With V trimmed by 6 bases and J by 8 bases, 11 bases remained unmatched. The CDR3 loop spans 15 amino acids. CDR3 sequence (DNA): TGTGCCAGCAGGCCTTCGGCGGGGGGGCTCCATGAGCAGTTCTTC. Its protein is CASRPSAGGLHEQFF.

The rearrangement links TRBV29-1 to TRBJ1-1; D possibly corresponds to TRBD1 (5 bases). V was cut by 5 bases and J by 0 bases, with 7 bases left in between. The germline V gene encodes CDR1 SQVTM and CDR2 ANQGSEA. This CDR3 is built from 12 residues. The CDR3 region has the DNA TGCAGCGTTCACAGGATGAACACTGAAGCTTTCTTT. Protein product: CSVHRMNTEAFF.

This clonotype was detected only a few times. The CDR3 DNA reads TGTGCCAGCAGTTTAGATCGCGTAGCCCAGTACTTC. This encodes CASSLDRVAQYF. J is TRBJ2-5 and V is TRBV12-3 or TRBV12-4, with D unresolved. V lost 1 base to trimming and J lost 9 bases, with 9 bases between them. The length of the CDR3 is 12 residues.

This chain connects TRBV2 to TRBJ2-3; 7 nucleotides agree with TRBD2. The J segment lost 1 base and the V segment lost 5 bases, leaving 3 bases of the junction unmatched. In germline, CDR1 is SNHLY, CDR2 FYNNEI. This CDR3 has 14 amino acids. CDR3 sequence reads: CASSWGGGTDTQYF. CDR3 sequence (DNA): TGTGCCAGCAGTTGGGGGGGAGGCACAGATACGCAGTATTTT.

The table lists this clonotype with a few counts. The rearrangement joins TRBV12-3 or TRBV12-4 to TRBJ2-5; D unclear. The ends were cut back, 3 bases at V and 2 bases at J, with 7 bases in the middle. CDR3 length: 13 amino acids. CDR3 DNA sequence: TGTGCCAGCAGTTTTGCAGGTCAAGAGACCCAGTACTTC. Amino acids: CASSFAGQETQYF.

The sample holds a few counts of this clonotype. This rearrangement joins TRBV20-1 to TRBJ1-6; 7 nucleotides align to TRBD1. CDR1 is DFQATT and CDR2 is SNEGSKA in the germline V gene (reference sequence). V shed 3 bases and J 8 bases; nucleotides not matched to a gene: 10. The CDR3 covers 15 residues. The CDR3 sequence is CSARPAQGWDSPLHF. The CDR3 region has the DNA TGCAGTGCTAGGCCCGCACAGGGGTGGGATTCACCCCTCCACTTT.

V and J are TRBV10-3 and TRBJ2-7; a possible D gene is TRBD1 (6 bases). The CDR3 is 14 residues long. V gave up 6 bases and J gave up 3 bases, with 15 bases separating them. Looked up from germline, CDR1 is ENHRY and CDR2 is SYGVKD. DNA for the CDR3: TGTGCCATCAGGGACAGCTCGAGCGGCTACGAGCAGTACTTC. Protein product: CAIRDSSSGYEQYF.

This chain uses TRBV27 with TRBJ1-1; no clear D. This CDR3 comprises 14 residues. The V gene's germline CDR1 is MNHEY and CDR2 SMNVEV (reference sequence). The germline V and J ends were trimmed by 2 bases and 10 bases, with 17 bases remaining between them. CDR3 bases: TGTGCCAGCAGTTTAAGCGGAGGACGGGGTCGAGCTTTCTTT. Translation gives CASSLSGGRGRAFF.

This chain uses TRBV10-3 with TRBJ2-1, with D perhaps TRBD2 (5 bases). Germline CDR1 ENHRY, CDR2 SYGVKD. V shed 4 bases and J shed 9 bases, with 31 bases lying between them. The CDR3 totals 19 residues. The CDR3 DNA reads TGTGCCATCAGTGGCCCAGCGGACCCCCCCTGGAGTGGCGGGTCTGAGCAGTTCTTC. This translates into CAISGPADPPWSGGSEQFF.

This clonotype was counted a few times. The chain couples TRBV20-1 to TRBJ1-2; the match to TRBD1 covers 7 bases. Per the germline V gene, CDR1 is DFQATT and CDR2 is SNEGSKA (reference sequence). This CDR3 has 14 amino acids. Unmatched junction bases numbered 5, after V lost 0 bases and J lost 4 bases. CDR3 in DNA: TGCAGTGCTAGAGATAGGCAGGGGGTCTATGGCTACACCTTC. It is translated as CSARDRQGVYGYTF.